The text below deals with one T cell receptor beta chain. Only one count was recorded for this clone. Its antigen is unknown. No much larger clone is present one base from it, and per-base qualities are unavailable. This sample stems from a study of shared clonotypes between healthy human individuals (dated by TCRdb to 2019 to 2021). With respect to the entire study: Three men and a couple of women, aged 18 to 49 years, made up the cohort. For each donor, CD4 naive and CD4 memory were each run on three plates, CD8 naive on two plates, and CD8 memory on one plate. To estimate repertoire size and how much clonotype sharing occurs between individuals, the study deeply sequenced the blood TCR repertoires of several healthy adults. Leukapheresis yielded between about 0.9 and 9.5 billion PBMCs per donor. To increase sequencing depth and limit assay-specific biases, TCR repertoire library preparation and sequencing were carried out by different laboratories using diverse techniques. What the research found in general, with its limitations: Clonotypes shared by all four sorted-subset donors showed higher generation probabilities than non-shared clonotypes. The small number of donors limited the genetic and exposure-history diversity represented. Sharing across four donors was observed for roughly 5% of naive CD4, 3% to 3.5% of naive CD8, about 2.3% of memory CD4, and 0.4% of memory CD8 clonotypes. Pairwise subsampling led to the expectation that sequencing depth would affect the degree of clonotype sharing among donors. Sampling was restricted to blood, and TCR repertoires in tissues likely differ from the TCR repertoires found in blood. Rarefaction of sorted-subset datasets indicated incomplete sequencing despite the large sequencing depth. Naive subsets generally had larger estimated clonotype richness than memory subsets.

Healthy HIV-negative adults with no recently reported acute infections or vaccinations were included as donors. All donors were Caucasian adults living in Nashville, Tennessee, USA. CD4+ T cells were enriched by magnetic negative selection, after which naive cells were positively selected on CD45RA and the negative fraction was taken as the memory subset. Blood was obtained by leukapheresis, after which PBMCs were separated by Ficoll-Histopaque density gradient centrifugation and cryopreserved in liquid nitrogen vapor phase. Analytical flow cytometry was used to check the purity and quantity of every magnetically sorted T cell population. Genomic DNA was isolated from every sorted fraction and measured by UV absorbance on a Nanodrop 2000c. TCR CDR3 regions were amplified from genomic DNA by multiplex PCR using the deep immunoSEQ assay. Genomic DNA extracted from each cell subset was distributed evenly over all wells of several immunoSEQ 96-well plates, and each plate served as one replicate. For sorted subsets, roughly 200 ng of genomic DNA, equivalent to roughly 30,000 T cell genomes, went into each replicate PCR. Purified libraries were quantified with a Qubit 3.0 fluorometer, sized on a Bioanalyzer 2100, and re-quantified with the KAPA Library Quantification kit. Every immunoSEQ 96-well plate was sequenced on a dedicated single-read 150-cycle Illumina NextSeq 550 flow cell. In the source study's methods: The immunoSEQ output contained only junctional sequences without quality scores, so filtering could not match that applied to full-length reads. Sequences were annotated with PyIR, a Python wrapper for IgBLAST v1.9, and V/J genes and CDR3 were assigned using IMGT germline references. Reads with weak V/J assignments (E-value above 1e-6), missing CDR3, stop codons, out-of-frame junctions, or ambiguous translated residues were removed. V3J clonotypes were defined by identical inferred V gene, J gene, and CDR3 amino acid sequence. The percentage overlap between two repertoires was calculated by dividing the number of shared unique clonotypes by the size of the smaller repertoire. Three approaches were used to assess repertoire richness: RTK rarefaction, the Chao1 estimator, and Recon v2.1 estimates of unobserved clonotypes. OLGA was used to compute generation probabilities for all TCRbeta clonotypes that the gDNA method yielded from four donors. In its TCRdb copy, this immuneACCESS table keeps in-frame sequences only and misses some clones. Where compared with another copy, unresolved V genes explain less than half of these, and the others have no known cause. Clone size and the V and J calls come from that table; the DNA yielded D and trimming. The sample table records about 2.4 million clones; more than 85% of these occur just once. The top ten hold about 0.34% of the sample.

Reading the germline V gene gives CDR1 SNHLY and CDR2 FYNNEI. Trimming costs V 6 bases and J 5 bases, and their ends lie 14 bases apart. From the cysteine through the phenylalanine, the CDR3 covers 13 amino acids. Of all the DNA, just the CDR3 is kept, 39 bases in frame from base 1. The source of this sequence is a man aged 18 to 35 in good health. Some clones in this sample may be carry-over from other donors' samples. The sample consisted of naive CD4+ T cells from PBMCs. This specimen's cell subset or site label, interpreted: CD45RA+ positively selected. Rearrangement joined TRBV2 to TRBJ2-7; TRBD1 is a possible D gene, resting on 6 matching bases. The sequenced DNA: TGTGCCAGCAGAGCTACAGGGTCCCACGAGCAGTACTTC. Translation gives CASRATGSHEQYF.